One and the same sample provided the 6 T cell receptor beta chains below, sequenced in a study of blood T cell repertoires in COVID-19. Some clones are missing from TCRdb's copy, which holds only in-frame ones; the method was immunoSEQ multiplex PCR. This sample has some 96,000 clones, with about nine tenths found just once. Sequenced: peripheral blood. These receptors all stem from a man aged 45 to 65 with active COVID-19.

This chain joins TRBV2 and TRBJ1-1; 10 nucleotides line up with TRBD1. V gave up 6 bases and J gave up 1 base; unmatched junction bases: 5. CDR3 length: 15 amino acids. Germline V gene data show CDR1 as SNHLY and CDR2 as FYNNEI. The CDR3 spells CASRDRGGSNTEAFF. The CDR3 region has the DNA TGTGCCAGCAGGGACAGGGGGGGGTCGAACACTGAAGCTTTCTTT.

This chain connects TRBV6-5 to TRBJ1-5; D remains unclear. Germline CDR1 reads MNHEY; CDR2 reads SVGAGI. Trimming shortened V by 11 bases and J by 0 bases, and 14 bases separated the two germline ends. The CDR3 has 14 residues. The DNA for the CDR3 is TGTGCCCTCATGGGCCCTAATAGCAATCAGCCCCAGCATTTT. Its translation: CALMGPNSNQPQHF.

The rearrangement uses TRBV12-3 or TRBV12-4 and TRBJ2-5; 7 bases line up with TRBD1. The CDR3 is 13 amino acids. V was clipped by 5 bases and J by 5 bases; unmatched bases: 5. CDR3 region: CASSMTGRETQYF. In nucleotides, the CDR3 is TGTGCCAGCAGTATGACAGGGCGGGAGACCCAGTACTTC.

The V call is TRBV18, the J call TRBJ1-6, with 10 bases lining up with TRBD1. Germline loops: CDR1 KGHSH, CDR2 LQKENI. The CDR3 spans 16 residues. Trimming took 8 bases from V and 7 from J; bases not matched to a gene: 11. The CDR3 DNA reads as TGTGCCAGCCGACCTGACAGGGGGCTCGGGAATTCACCCCTCCACTTT. It yields the protein CASRPDRGLGNSPLHF.

The V and J genes are TRBV20-1 and TRBJ2-5; D is uncertain. V gave up 4 bases and J gave up 5 bases, with 8 bases separating them. This CDR3 contains 11 residues. Germline V gene sequence: CDR1 DFQATT, CDR2 SNEGSKA (reference sequence). The CDR3 nucleotides read TGCAGTGCTAACCAGGCGGAGACCCAGTACTTC. Translation gives CSANQAETQYF.

The rearrangement joins TRBV4-1 to TRBJ1-5; no clear D gene. This CDR3 comprises 13 residues. Looked up from germline, CDR1 is MGHRA and CDR2 is YSYEKL. With 3 bases removed from V and 0 bases from J, the gap between germline ends came to 3 bases. The DNA of the CDR3 is TGCGCCAGCAGCCAGTATAGCAATCAGCCCCAGCATTTT. It yields the protein CASSQYSNQPQHF.